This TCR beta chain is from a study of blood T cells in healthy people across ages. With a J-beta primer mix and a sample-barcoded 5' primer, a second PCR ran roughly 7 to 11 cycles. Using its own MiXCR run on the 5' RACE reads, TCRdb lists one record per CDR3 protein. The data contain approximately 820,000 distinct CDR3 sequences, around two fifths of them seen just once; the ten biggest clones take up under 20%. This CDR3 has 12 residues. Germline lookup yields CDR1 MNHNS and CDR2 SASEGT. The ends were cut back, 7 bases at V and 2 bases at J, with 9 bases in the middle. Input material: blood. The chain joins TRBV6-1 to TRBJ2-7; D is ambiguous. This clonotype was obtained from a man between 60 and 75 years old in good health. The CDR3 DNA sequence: TGTGCCAGCACGGACGGAACCTACGAGCAGTACTTC. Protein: CASTDGTYEQYF.